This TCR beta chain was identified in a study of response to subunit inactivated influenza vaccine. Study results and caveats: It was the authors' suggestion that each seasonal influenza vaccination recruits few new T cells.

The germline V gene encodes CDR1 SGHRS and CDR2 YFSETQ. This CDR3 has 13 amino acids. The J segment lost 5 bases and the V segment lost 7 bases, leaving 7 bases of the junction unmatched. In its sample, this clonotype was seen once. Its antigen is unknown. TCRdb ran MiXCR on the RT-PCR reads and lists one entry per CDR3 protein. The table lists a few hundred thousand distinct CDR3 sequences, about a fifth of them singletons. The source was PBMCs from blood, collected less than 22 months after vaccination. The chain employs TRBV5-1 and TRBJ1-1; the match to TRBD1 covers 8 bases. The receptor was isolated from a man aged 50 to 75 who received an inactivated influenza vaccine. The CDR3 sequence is CASGAGGRTEAFF. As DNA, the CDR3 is TGCGCCAGCGGGGCAGGGGGCCGGACTGAAGCTTTCTTT.